This T cell receptor (beta chain) is from a study of T cells in Graves' hyperthyroidism and ophthalmopathy. RNA transcripts served as the template for amplifying TCR beta CDR3 regions. The study used the HTBI primer set for a first-round RT-PCR of the TCR CDR3. TCRdb processed the multiplex PCR reads anew with MiXCR; each CDR3 protein has one entry. The sample lists about 560,000 distinct CDR3 sequences; more than 45% were seen once. Stable Graves' hyperthyroidism meant no ophthalmopathy progression within 18 months. The ends were cut back, 4 bases at V and 4 bases at J, with 4 bases in the middle. This CDR3 is 12 amino acids long. Germline V gene lookup returns CDR1 KGHDR and CDR2 SFDVKD.

The source is a woman aged 18-30 years with Graves' hyperthyroidism. The chain employs TRBV24-1 and TRBJ1-5; D is unresolved. Sequencing was carried out using peripheral blood or thyroid tissue (not recorded which). CDR3 protein: CATSEANQPQHF. CDR3 bases: TGTGCCACCAGTGAAGCAAATCAGCCCCAGCATTTT.